This T cell receptor beta chain was identified during a study of cytomegalovirus exposure and HLA in healthy donors. 60 Vbeta and 13 Jbeta primers were used in PCR. Clones were read by immunoSEQ multiplex PCR, and TCRdb kept only the in-frame ones, dropping some. The sample shows about 130,000 clones, 70% to 80% of them seen only once. The trim removed 0 bases at V and 4 bases at J, leaving 6 bases unmatched. Germline V gives CDR1 SGHRS, CDR2 YFSETQ. The length of the CDR3 is 15 residues. The sequencing input was PBMCs. V usage is TRBV5-1 and J usage is TRBJ2-7, with 8 nucleotides matching TRBD2. The TCR sequence derives from a man aged 25 to 40 in good health and CMV-seronegative. The CDR3 protein is CASSLGASGLYEQYF. The CDR3 nucleotides are TGCGCCAGCAGCTTGGGGGCTAGCGGGCTGTACGAGCAGTACTTC.